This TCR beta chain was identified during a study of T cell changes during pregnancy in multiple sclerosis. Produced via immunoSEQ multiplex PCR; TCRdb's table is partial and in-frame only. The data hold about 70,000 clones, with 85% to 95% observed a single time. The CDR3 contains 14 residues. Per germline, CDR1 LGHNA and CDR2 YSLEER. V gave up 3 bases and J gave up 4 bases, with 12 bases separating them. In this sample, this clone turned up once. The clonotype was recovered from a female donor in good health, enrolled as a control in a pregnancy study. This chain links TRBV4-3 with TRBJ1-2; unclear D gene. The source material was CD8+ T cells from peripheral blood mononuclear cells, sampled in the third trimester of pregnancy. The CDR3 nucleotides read TGCGCCAGCAGCCACGGGGAGGGAGCCTATGGCTACACCTTC. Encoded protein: CASSHGEGAYGYTF.